These T cell receptor beta chains were read from a single sample in a study of post-analysis software for immune sequencing data. TCRdb reprocessed the PCR reads via MiXCR and lists one record per CDR3 protein. Here the sample spans hundreds of thousands of distinct CDR3 sequences, 30% being singletons. Sequencing input: blood. The receptors were sampled from a girl aged 5-17 years with multiple sclerosis. CDR3s include the opening cysteine and the closing phenylalanine or tryptophan. Each record gives: V gene, J gene, CDR3 protein.

TRBV4-2	TRBJ1-4	CASSQVWEGANEKLFF
TRBV11-2	TRBJ2-1	CASSLTGTSQYNEQFF
TRBV20-1	TRBJ1-1	CSALRGRREAFF
TRBV7-9	TRBJ2-6	CASSLATATGANVLTF
TRBV4-3	TRBJ1-1	CASSGRASGTLRNEAFF
TRBV28	TRBJ2-1	CASSFREPLIPYNEQFF
TRBV7-2	TRBJ1-2	CASSPRLGAGDYGYTF
TRBV7-9	TRBJ1-1	CASSQNQPEAFF
TRBV3-1	TRBJ2-1	CASSRGSSYNEQFF
TRBV28	TRBJ2-7	CACIAGQGLYEQYF
TRBV2	TRBJ2-5	CANSGVRGGETQYF
TRBV12-3/TRBV12-4	TRBJ2-3	CASSLRNTQYF
TRBV10-3	TRBJ2-1	CAISRDSVNEQFF
TRBV18	TRBJ2-5	CASSPTGTGVGVQYF
TRBV20-1	TRBJ2-5	CSARDPQRDTGTQYF
TRBV29-1	TRBJ1-5	CSVKIGSNQPQHF
TRBV6-1	TRBJ2-1	CVSRSPGLAAEEQFF
TRBV7-9	NA	CASSLVVGSGYNEQYF
TRBV7-9	TRBJ1-1	CASSSTPGVELTTEAFF
TRBV7-2	TRBJ2-5	CASSLDLTLKYF
TRBV7-9	TRBJ2-3	CASTPSGTGGADTQYF
TRBV20-1	TRBJ1-2	CSARDTGLGGYTF
TRBV6-2/TRBV6-3	TRBJ2-1	CVIGTSEPYNEQFF
TRBV5-1	TRBJ2-5	CASSLGRRPSGGEETQYF
TRBV10-3	TRBJ2-1	CATMGLAGPYNEQFF
TRBV20-1	TRBJ1-2	CSADPLGGYDYTF
TRBV7-2	TRBJ2-3	CASRLTSGRTDTQYF
TRBV3-1	TRBJ2-2	CASSRGDTSAGTGELFF
TRBV25-1	TRBJ2-3	CASGVSTDTQYF
TRBV5-1	TRBJ2-7	CTSSLSQLIYEQYF
TRBV20-1	TRBJ2-5	CSARDARAAQETQYF
TRBV7-9	TRBJ2-5	CASSSTYRGQETQYF
TRBV21-1	TRBJ2-5	CASSIEGPGLAAGALDWETQYF
TRBV18	TRBJ2-3	CASSAGTGGPTDTQYF
TRBV20-1	TRBJ2-3	CSARGRNRGRDTQYF
TRBV6-5	TRBJ2-1	CASSYGDNNEQFF
TRBV12-3/TRBV12-4	TRBJ2-3	CASSRDPSPDTQYF
TRBV5-5	TRBJ1-5	CASSGQGQGNQPQHF
TRBV20-1	TRBJ2-3	CSARAPLAGNTDTQYF
TRBV20-1	NA	CSAGAGAAYEQYF
TRBV18	TRBJ2-5	CASSPQSLQETQYF
TRBV5-1	TRBJ1-5	CASSKPTGLLYQPQHF
TRBV4-3	TRBJ2-1	CASSLGQGAGYEQFF
TRBV6-5	TRBJ2-1	CASNRAGVGYNEQFF
TRBV6-5	TRBJ1-5	CASAARGQGRQPQHF
TRBV18	TRBJ2-7	CASSELAGGPYEQYF
TRBV3-1	TRBJ2-2	CASSQDWGGGLFF
TRBV20-1	TRBJ2-7	CSARGPSASTYEQYF
TRBV6-1	TRBJ2-1	CASSEVVGNEQFF
TRBV28	TRBJ2-1	CASSPGLVFGEQFF
TRBV5-6	TRBJ2-7	CASSLAGFRRHSYEQYF
TRBV7-9	TRBJ1-1	CASSLDQGARTEAFF
TRBV7-9	TRBJ2-1	CASSLALEGARNNEQFF
TRBV29-1	TRBJ2-3	CSVGTGFVTDTQYF
TRBV5-6	TRBJ2-1	CASSFRGGGLIVSYNEQFF